This entry lists 27 T cell receptor beta chains sequenced from one sample in a study of response to subunit inactivated influenza vaccine. TCRdb redid the calling of the RT-PCR reads with MiXCR, one entry per CDR3 protein. Here the sample spans 500,000 to 700,000 distinct CDR3 sequences, approximately 20% being singletons. A further study also used this sample, focusing on T cells expressing NK-cell markers. This second study says: Generation of TCR beta cDNA was performed by 5'RACE template switching incorporating UMIs.

Sequences were derived from CD4+ T cells sorted from PBMCs, sampled approximately 13 days after vaccination. Receptor source: a man over 45 who received an inactivated influenza vaccine.

This clonotype was seen a handful of times. V gene TRBV7-8 combines with J gene TRBJ2-7; the D gene is possibly TRBD1 (6 bases). The V gene lost 8 bases and the J gene lost 0 bases, with 14 bases spanning the gap. CDR1 SGHVS and CDR2 FQNEAQ come from the germline V gene. The CDR3 is 14 residues long. The DNA for the CDR3 is TGTGCCAGCCAGGGGCAGGGCCTCTCCTACGAGCAGTACTTC. It translates to CASQGQGLSYEQYF.

This rearrangement joins TRBV28 to TRBJ2-7; D gene uncertain. Germline values: CDR1 MDHEN, CDR2 SYDVKM. V gave up 6 bases and J gave up 3 bases, with 15 bases separating them. There are 14 residues in the CDR3. The CDR3 is CASSSARRYYEQYF. The DNA of the CDR3 is TGTGCCAGCAGCTCCGCCCGACGGTACTACGAGCAGTACTTC.

In this sample, this clonotype turned up many times. The genes are TRBV24-1 and TRBJ2-1; TRBD2 aligns across 7 bases. The length of the CDR3 is 18 residues. Germline V lookup: CDR1 KGHDR, CDR2 SFDVKD. V lost 1 base and J lost 4; bases outside the gene matches: 12. This CDR3 reads CATSDFQPPSGRYNEQFF. The DNA for the CDR3 is TGTGCCACCAGTGATTTTCAGCCGCCTAGCGGACGATACAATGAGCAGTTCTTC.

This clonotype was seen only a few times. The chain joins TRBV5-5 to TRBJ2-3; D may be TRBD1 or TRBD2 (6 bases each). V was cut by 6 bases and J by 6 bases, with 23 bases left in between. The CDR3 is 16 amino acids. CDR1 and CDR2 (germline): SGHKS, YYEKEE (reference sequence). As DNA, the CDR3 is TGTGCCAGCATGAGCGTAGGGGCGGGAAGGGGGGATACGCAGTATTTT. Amino acid sequence: CASMSVGAGRGDTQYF.

This clonotype was counted a few times. The V call is TRBV10-2, the J call TRBJ2-2; D is perhaps TRBD1 (5 bases). CDR1 is WSHSY and CDR2 is SAAADI in the germline V gene. The CDR3 covers 17 residues. Trimming shortened V by 4 bases and J by 1 base, and 16 bases separated the two germline ends. The CDR3 region is CASSAFFGQGNTGELFF. The CDR3 nucleotides are TGCGCCAGCAGTGCTTTCTTCGGGCAGGGGAACACCGGGGAGCTGTTTTTT.

This chain links TRBV28 with TRBJ1-1; D is possibly TRBD1 (5 bases). Germline V gene sequence: CDR1 MDHEN, CDR2 SYDVKM. Trimming shortened V by 3 bases and J by 3 bases, and 17 bases separated the two germline ends. The CDR3 sequence is 16 residues long. CDR3 in amino acids: CASSFRRGRKHTEAFF. The CDR3 DNA sequence: TGTGCCAGCAGTTTTAGAAGGGGAAGGAAGCACACTGAAGCTTTCTTT.

The chain combines TRBV20-1 with TRBJ1-1; D is possibly TRBD1 (6 bases). Germline V CDR1 and CDR2: DFQATT, SNEGSKA (reference sequence). CDR3 length: 14 amino acids. The V and J ends lost 3 bases and 1 base respectively, with 12 bases between them. The chain's CDR3 is CSASQSTGNTEAFF. The CDR3, as DNA: TGCAGTGCTAGCCAATCGACAGGGAACACTGAAGCTTTCTTT.

This clonotype showed up just a few times. The chain couples TRBV20-1 to TRBJ2-3; 12 nucleotides agree with TRBD2. Germline V CDR1 and CDR2: DFQATT, SNEGSKA (reference sequence). The CDR3 is 17 residues long. V dropped 0 bases and J dropped 5; count of bases not matched to a gene: 9. For the CDR3, the DNA is TGCAGTGCTAGAGATGCCCTAGCGGGGGGGTACGGAGATACGCAGTATTTT. Translating it yields CSARDALAGGYGDTQYF.

There are a few counts of this clonotype. J is TRBJ2-2 and V is TRBV7-9, with D unclear. V gave up 5 bases and J gave up 0 bases, with 10 bases separating them. The CDR3 spans 15 residues. Germline V gene data show CDR1 as SEHNR and CDR2 as FQNEAQ (reference sequence). The CDR3 is CASSGGRSNTGELFF. The CDR3 region has the DNA TGTGCCAGCAGCGGTGGGCGGTCGAACACCGGGGAGCTGTTTTTT.

This clonotype was detected only a few times. This chain joins TRBV9 and TRBJ2-1; 8 bases agree with TRBD2. The CDR3 covers 15 residues. Trimming removed 0 bases from V and 5 bases from J; junction bases left unmatched: 4. Germline V CDR1 and CDR2: SGDLS, YYNGEE. In DNA form, the CDR3 reads TGTGCCAGCAGCGTAGATAGCGGGATACACAATGAGCAGTTCTTC. Encoded protein: CASSVDSGIHNEQFF.

This clonotype was recorded a few times. The chain combines TRBV7-2 with TRBJ1-4; perhaps TRBD1 as D (5 bases). Germline V CDR1 and CDR2: SGHTA, FQGNSA. V gave up 1 base and J gave up 7 bases, with 16 bases separating them. The CDR3 has 16 amino acids. The CDR3 nucleotides are TGTGCCAGCAGCTTAGGCGGGGCGCGCCGAGGTGAAAAACTGTTTTTT. Translated, it gives CASSLGGARRGEKLFF.

This clonotype was detected a few times. The genes are TRBV5-5 and TRBJ1-4; maybe TRBD1 (6 bases). The CDR3 is made up of 16 amino acids. Trimming pared 3 bases from V and 8 bases from J, leaving 20 bases between. Germline V gene sequence: CDR1 SGHKS, CDR2 YYEKEE (reference sequence). The DNA of the CDR3 is TGTGCCAGCAGCTCACAACTACGGACAGACCAGGAAAAACTGTTTTTT. Protein product: CASSSQLRTDQEKLFF.

This clonotype was observed a single time. The chain is built from TRBV25-1 and TRBJ2-1; possible D gene TRBD2, 6 bases. This CDR3 has 15 residues. V was trimmed by 2 bases and J by 6 bases, leaving 14 bases between them. Germline V gene lookup returns CDR1 MGHDK and CDR2 SYGVNS. The DNA of the CDR3 is TGTGCCAGCAGTGAAGGAGGGTCGAACGCCAATGAGCAGTTCTTC. Residues: CASSEGGSNANEQFF. Complete variable domain (other parts from reference TRBV25-1 and TRBJ2-1): EADIYQTPRYLVIGTGKKITLECSQTMGHDKMYWYQQDPGMELHLIHYSYGVNSTEKGDLSSESTVSRIRTEHFPLTLESARPSHTSQYLCASSEGGSNANEQFFGPGTRLTVL.

The table lists this clonotype with many counts. The chain has TRBV5-1 and TRBJ1-3; D remains ambiguous. The germline V gene encodes CDR1 SGHRS and CDR2 YFSETQ. V lost 3 bases, J lost 0 bases, and 10 bases lay in between. The CDR3 is 15 residues long. The CDR3 spells CASSSDGYSGNTIYF. The DNA for the CDR3 is TGCGCCAGCAGCTCGGACGGCTACTCTGGAAACACCATATATTTT.

This chain connects TRBV28 to TRBJ2-4; possibly TRBD2 for D (5 bases). There are 16 residues in the CDR3. Trimming took 2 bases from V and 11 from J, leaving 22 bases between them. Per germline, CDR1 MDHEN and CDR2 SYDVKM. CDR3 loop: CASSLGTGAGGSVQYF. The CDR3 DNA reads TGTGCCAGCAGTTTAGGTACTGGCGCCGGCGGGTCGGTTCAGTACTTC.

This clonotype came up a few times. The chain joins TRBV6-5 to TRBJ1-5; the D is unclear. V was pared by 0 bases and J by 0 bases, with 6 bases between. The CDR3 has 15 residues. Germline V CDR1 and CDR2: MNHEY, SVGAGI. Written as DNA, the CDR3 is TGTGCCAGCAGTTACTCGTCTAATAGCAATCAGCCCCAGCATTTT. This encodes CASSYSSNSNQPQHF.

This clonotype was seen a few times. V and J are TRBV7-2 and TRBJ1-6; the D gene is possibly TRBD1 (5 bases). Germline assignment: CDR1 SGHTA and CDR2 FQGNSA. V gave up 4 bases and J gave up 6 bases, with 10 bases separating them. The CDR3 spans 14 residues. CDR3 sequence (DNA): TGTGCCAGCAGCTGGGGACTTCTTAATTCACCCCTCCACTTT. Translated: CASSWGLLNSPLHF. The full variable domain, rest sourced from reference TRBV7-2 and TRBJ1-6, is GAGVSQSPSNKVTEKGKDVELRCDPISGHTALYWYRQSLGQGLEFLIYFQGNSAPDKSGLPSDRFSAERTGGSVSTLTIQRTQQEDSAVYLCASSWGLLNSPLHFGNGTRLTVT.

The chain uses TRBV24-1 and TRBJ2-1; D may be TRBD1 or TRBD2 (5 bases each). Trimming shortened V by 0 bases and J by 5 bases, and 10 bases separated the two germline ends. The CDR3 is 15 amino acids. The germline CDR1 and CDR2 sequences are KGHDR and SFDVKD. The chain's CDR3 is CATSDLLGDNNEQFF. In DNA, the CDR3 is TGTGCCACCAGTGATTTGCTGGGGGATAACAATGAGCAGTTCTTC.

This rearrangement joins TRBV12-3 or TRBV12-4 to TRBJ2-2; 7 positions agree with TRBD1. After removal of 3 bases from V and 4 bases from J, the junction contained 5 bases not matched to a gene. The CDR3 is made up of 15 amino acids. The CDR3 DNA reads as TGTGCCAGCAGTTTGGGACAGCCCGCCACCGGGGAGCTGTTTTTT. Its protein product is CASSLGQPATGELFF.

This CDR3 is CSASLGSNQPQHF. DNA of the CDR3: TGCAGTGCTAGTCTTGGTAGCAATCAGCCCCAGCATTTT. The rearrangement joins TRBV20-1 to TRBJ1-5, with D unclear. The germline V gene encodes CDR1 DFQATT and CDR2 SNEGSKA (reference sequence). Trimming removed 3 bases from V and 0 bases from J, with 6 bases in between. This CDR3 has 13 amino acids.

This chain uses TRBV7-2 with TRBJ1-2; D unresolved. Germline loops: CDR1 SGHTA, CDR2 FQGNSA. The CDR3 runs 12 residues. V was trimmed by 5 bases and J by 7 bases, leaving 11 bases between them. The chain's CDR3 is CASSAGYGGYTF. The DNA for the CDR3 is TGTGCCAGCAGCGCCGGGTACGGTGGCTACACCTTC. Full variable domain (remainder filled in from reference TRBV7-2 and TRBJ1-2): GAGVSQSPSNKVTEKGKDVELRCDPISGHTALYWYRQSLGQGLEFLIYFQGNSAPDKSGLPSDRFSAERTGGSVSTLTIQRTQQEDSAVYLCASSAGYGGYTFGSGTRLTVV.

The chain uses TRBV20-1 and TRBJ2-3; no clear D gene. The CDR3 is 12 residues long. Germline loops: CDR1 DFQATT, CDR2 SNEGSKA (reference sequence). The CDR3 loop reads CTAFDATDTQYF. CDR3 nucleotides: TGCACTGCGTTTGATGCCACAGATACGCAGTATTTT.

This clonotype appeared a few times. V gene TRBV6-2 or TRBV6-3 combines with J gene TRBJ2-2; TRBD1 aligns across 7 bases. Germline-derived CDR1 and CDR2 are MNHEY and SVGEGT. Trimming cost V 7 bases and J 5 bases; bases outside gene matches: 10. The CDR3 extends over 15 amino acids. CDR3 nucleotide sequence: TGTGCCAGCAATTTTCGACAGGGCGTAACCGGGGAGCTGTTTTTT. Protein product: CASNFRQGVTGELFF.

The rearrangement links TRBV21-1 to TRBJ2-3; TRBD2, the D gene given by the table, was not confirmed from the DNA. TRBV21-1 is annotated as a pseudogene. CDR3 length equals 15 residues. The CDR3 nucleotides read TGTGCCAGCAGCACTAGCCTCCACGGGACAGATACGCAGTATTTT. It specifies CASSTSLHGTDTQYF.

The chain has TRBV9 and TRBJ2-1; 8 nucleotides agree with TRBD1. V shed 4 bases, J shed 9 bases, and the junction held 9 bases outside the gene matches. The CDR3 runs to 14 residues. In germline, CDR1 is SGDLS, CDR2 YYNGEE. CDR3 amino acids: CASSPGQGEGEQFF. CDR3 coding DNA: TGTGCCAGCAGCCCCGGACAGGGTGAGGGTGAGCAGTTCTTC.

The V and J genes are TRBV9 and TRBJ2-7, with TRBD1 identical over 9 bases. Germline V CDR1 and CDR2: SGDLS, YYNGEE. This CDR3 comprises 15 residues. V shed 2 bases, J shed 3 bases, and the junction held 6 bases outside the gene matches. CDR3: CASSVSGTGIYEQYF. CDR3 sequence (DNA): TGTGCCAGCAGCGTTTCCGGGACAGGGATCTACGAGCAGTACTTC. The full variable domain, with the rest looked up from reference TRBV9 and TRBJ2-7, is DSGVTQTPKHLITATGQRVTLRCSPRSGDLSVYWYQQSLDQGLQFLIQYYNGEERAKGNILERFSAQQFPDLHSELNLSSLELGDSALYFCASSVSGTGIYEQYFGPGTRLTVT.

There are a few counts of this clonotype. The rearrangement links TRBV7-2 to TRBJ2-3; 8 bases agree with TRBD2. Germline V gene sequence: CDR1 SGHTA, CDR2 FQGNSA. The V and J ends lost 5 bases and 3 bases, in that order; junction bases with no gene match: 7. The length of the CDR3 is 15 residues. The CDR3 DNA reads as TGTGCCAGCAGCAACAAAGCGGGGGATACAGATACGCAGTATTTT. Its translation: CASSNKAGDTDTQYF.